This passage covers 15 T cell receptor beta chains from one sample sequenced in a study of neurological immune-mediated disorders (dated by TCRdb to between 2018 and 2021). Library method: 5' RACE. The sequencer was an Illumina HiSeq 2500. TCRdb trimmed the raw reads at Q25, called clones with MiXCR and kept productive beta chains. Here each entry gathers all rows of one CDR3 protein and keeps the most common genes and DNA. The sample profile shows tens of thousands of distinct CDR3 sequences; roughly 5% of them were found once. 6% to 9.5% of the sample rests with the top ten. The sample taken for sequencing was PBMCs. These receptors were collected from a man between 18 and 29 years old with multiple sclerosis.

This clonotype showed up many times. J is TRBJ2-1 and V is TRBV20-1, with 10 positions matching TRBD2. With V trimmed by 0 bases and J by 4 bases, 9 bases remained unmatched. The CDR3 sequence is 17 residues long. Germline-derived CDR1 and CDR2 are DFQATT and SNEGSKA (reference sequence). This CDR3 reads CSAREWGTSVRYNEQFF. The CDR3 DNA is TGCAGTGCTAGAGAATGGGGGACTAGCGTCCGTTACAATGAGCAGTTCTTC.

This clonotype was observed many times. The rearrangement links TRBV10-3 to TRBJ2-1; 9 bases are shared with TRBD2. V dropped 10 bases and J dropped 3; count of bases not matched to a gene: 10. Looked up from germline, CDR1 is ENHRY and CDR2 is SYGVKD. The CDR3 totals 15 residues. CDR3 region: CATQKIAGVYNEQFF. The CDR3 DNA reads TGTGCCACACAAAAAATAGCGGGAGTCTACAATGAGCAGTTCTTC.

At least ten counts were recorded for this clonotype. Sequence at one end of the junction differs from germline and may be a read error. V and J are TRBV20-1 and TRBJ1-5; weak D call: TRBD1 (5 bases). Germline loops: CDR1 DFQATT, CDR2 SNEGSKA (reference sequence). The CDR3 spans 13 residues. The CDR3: CSARAPGNQPQNF. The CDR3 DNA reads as TGCAGTGCTAGAGCGCCAGGGAATCAGCCCCAGAATTTT.

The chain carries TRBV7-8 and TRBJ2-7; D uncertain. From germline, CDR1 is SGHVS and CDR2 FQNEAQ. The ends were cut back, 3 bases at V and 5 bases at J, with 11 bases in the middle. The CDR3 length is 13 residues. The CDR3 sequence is CASSLGNANEQYF. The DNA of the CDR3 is TGTGCCAGCAGCTTGGGAAATGCGAACGAGCAGTACTTC.

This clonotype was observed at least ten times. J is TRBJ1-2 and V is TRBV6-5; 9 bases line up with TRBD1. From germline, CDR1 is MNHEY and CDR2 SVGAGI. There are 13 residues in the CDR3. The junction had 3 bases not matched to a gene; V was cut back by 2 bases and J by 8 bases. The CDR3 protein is CASSYATGGGYTF. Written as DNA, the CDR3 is TGTGCCAGCAGTTACGCGACAGGGGGAGGCTACACCTTC.

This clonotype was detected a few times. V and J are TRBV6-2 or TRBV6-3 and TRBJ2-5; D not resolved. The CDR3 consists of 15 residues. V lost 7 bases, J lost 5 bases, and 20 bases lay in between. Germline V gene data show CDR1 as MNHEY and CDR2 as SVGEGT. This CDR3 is CASNDAPAPGETQYF. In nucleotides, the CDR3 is TGTGCCAGCAACGACGCGCCAGCGCCCGGGGAGACCCAGTACTTC.

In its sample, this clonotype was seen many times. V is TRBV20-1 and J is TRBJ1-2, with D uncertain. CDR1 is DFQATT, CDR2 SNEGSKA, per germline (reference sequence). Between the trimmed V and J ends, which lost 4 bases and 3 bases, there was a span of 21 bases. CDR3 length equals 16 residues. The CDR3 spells CSATPEGRVGYYGYTF. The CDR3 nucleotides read TGCAGTGCTACTCCCGAAGGCCGGGTTGGGTACTATGGCTACACCTTC.

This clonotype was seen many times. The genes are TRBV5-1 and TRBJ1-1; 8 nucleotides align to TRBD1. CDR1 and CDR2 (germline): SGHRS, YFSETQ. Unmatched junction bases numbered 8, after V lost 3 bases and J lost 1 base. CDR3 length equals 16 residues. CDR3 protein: CASSSGQGGTNTEAFF. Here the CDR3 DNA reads TGCGCCAGCAGCTCCGGACAGGGAGGGACGAACACTGAAGCTTTCTTT.

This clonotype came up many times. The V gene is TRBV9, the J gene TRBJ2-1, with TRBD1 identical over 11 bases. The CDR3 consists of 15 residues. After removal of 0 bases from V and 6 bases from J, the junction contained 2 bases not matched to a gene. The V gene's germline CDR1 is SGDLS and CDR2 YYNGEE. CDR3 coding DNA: TGTGCCAGCAGCGTAGGGGGACAGGGGGTCAATGAGCAGTTCTTC. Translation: CASSVGGQGVNEQFF.

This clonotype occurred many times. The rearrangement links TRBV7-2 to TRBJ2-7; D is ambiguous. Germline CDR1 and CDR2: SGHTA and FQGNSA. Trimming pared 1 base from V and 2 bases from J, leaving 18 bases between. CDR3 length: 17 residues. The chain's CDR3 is CASSLVNVGRLAYEQYF. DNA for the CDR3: TGTGCCAGCAGCTTAGTAAACGTAGGTCGGTTGGCCTACGAGCAGTACTTC.

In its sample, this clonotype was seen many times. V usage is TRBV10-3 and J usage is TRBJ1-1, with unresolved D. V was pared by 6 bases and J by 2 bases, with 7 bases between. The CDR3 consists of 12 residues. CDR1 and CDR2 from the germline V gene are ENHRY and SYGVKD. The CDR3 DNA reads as TGTGCCATCAGCAGGACCAACACTGAAGCTTTCTTT. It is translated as CAISRTNTEAFF.

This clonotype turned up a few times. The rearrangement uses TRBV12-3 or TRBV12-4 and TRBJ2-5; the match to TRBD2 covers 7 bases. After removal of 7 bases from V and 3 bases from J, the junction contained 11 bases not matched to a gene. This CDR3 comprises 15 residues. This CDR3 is CASTPGGTLEETQYF. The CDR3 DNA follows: TGTGCCAGCACCCCCGGGGGGACCCTTGAAGAGACCCAGTACTTC.

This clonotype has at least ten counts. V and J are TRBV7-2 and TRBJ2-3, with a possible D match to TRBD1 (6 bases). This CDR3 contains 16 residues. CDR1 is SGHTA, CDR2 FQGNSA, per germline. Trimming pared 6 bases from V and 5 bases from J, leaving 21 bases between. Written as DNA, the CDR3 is TGTGCCAGCAGTTCCAGGGGTCGTGAGCCGCGAGATACGCAGTATTTT. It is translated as CASSSRGREPRDTQYF. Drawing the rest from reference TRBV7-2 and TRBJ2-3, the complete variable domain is GAGVSQSPSNKVTEKGKDVELRCDPISGHTALYWYRQSLGQGLEFLIYFQGNSAPDKSGLPSDRFSAERTGGSVSTLTIQRTQQEDSAVYLCASSSRGREPRDTQYFGPGTRLTVL.

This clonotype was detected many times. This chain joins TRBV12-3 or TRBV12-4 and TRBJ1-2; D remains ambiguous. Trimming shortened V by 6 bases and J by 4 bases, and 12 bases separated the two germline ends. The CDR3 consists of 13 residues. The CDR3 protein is CASRPRGSYGYTF. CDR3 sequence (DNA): TGTGCCAGCAGACCCCGGGGTAGCTATGGCTACACCTTC.

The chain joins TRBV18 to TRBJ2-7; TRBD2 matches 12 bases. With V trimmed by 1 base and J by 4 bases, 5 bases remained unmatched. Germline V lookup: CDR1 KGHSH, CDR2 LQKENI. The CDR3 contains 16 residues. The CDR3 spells CASSPLGTSGSYEQYF. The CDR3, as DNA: TGTGCCAGCTCACCACTTGGGACTAGCGGGTCGTACGAGCAGTACTTC.